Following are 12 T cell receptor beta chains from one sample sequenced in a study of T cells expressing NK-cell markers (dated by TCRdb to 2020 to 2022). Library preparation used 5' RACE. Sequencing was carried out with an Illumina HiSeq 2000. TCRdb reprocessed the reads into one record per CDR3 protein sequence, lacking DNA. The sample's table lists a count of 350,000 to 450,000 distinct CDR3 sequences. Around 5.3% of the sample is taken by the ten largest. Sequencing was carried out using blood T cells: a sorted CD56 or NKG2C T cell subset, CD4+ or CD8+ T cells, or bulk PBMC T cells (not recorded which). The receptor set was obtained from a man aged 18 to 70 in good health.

This CDR3 reads CASSPQDGAGELFF. The V gene is TRBV18, the J gene TRBJ2-2; without DNA, the TCRdb call of TRBD1 cannot be checked. CDR3 length: 14 residues. Germline V gene sequence: CDR1 KGHSH, CDR2 LQKENI.

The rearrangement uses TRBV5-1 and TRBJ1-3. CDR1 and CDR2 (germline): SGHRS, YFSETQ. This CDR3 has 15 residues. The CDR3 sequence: CASSSTANSGNTIYF. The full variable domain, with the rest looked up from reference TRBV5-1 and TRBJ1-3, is KAGVTQTPRYLIKTRGQQVTLSCSPISGHRSVSWYQQTPGQGLQFLFEYFSETQRNKGNFPGRFSGRQFSNSRSEMNVSTLELGDSALYLCASSSTANSGNTIYFGEGSWLTVV.

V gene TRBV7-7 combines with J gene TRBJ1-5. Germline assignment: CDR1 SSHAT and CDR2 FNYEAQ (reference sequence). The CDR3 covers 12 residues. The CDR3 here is CASRFGNQPQHF.

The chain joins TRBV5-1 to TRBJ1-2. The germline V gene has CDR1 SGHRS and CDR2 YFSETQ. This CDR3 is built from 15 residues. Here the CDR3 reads CASSPKLGSYYGYTF. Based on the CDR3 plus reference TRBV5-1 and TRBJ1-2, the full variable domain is KAGVTQTPRYLIKTRGQQVTLSCSPISGHRSVSWYQQTPGQGLQFLFEYFSETQRNKGNFPGRFSGRQFSNSRSEMNVSTLELGDSALYLCASSPKLGSYYGYTFGSGTRLTVV.

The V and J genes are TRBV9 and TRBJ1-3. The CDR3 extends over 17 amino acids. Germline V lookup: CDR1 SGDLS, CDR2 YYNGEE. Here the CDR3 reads CASSVGSLRLLGNTIYF.

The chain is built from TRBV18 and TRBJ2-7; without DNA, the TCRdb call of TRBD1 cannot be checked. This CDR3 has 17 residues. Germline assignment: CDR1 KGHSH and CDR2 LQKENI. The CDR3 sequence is CASSRPETGEDSYEQYF.

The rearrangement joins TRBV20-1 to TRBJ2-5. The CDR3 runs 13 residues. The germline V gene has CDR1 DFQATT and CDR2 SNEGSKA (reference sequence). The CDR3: CSARVRNRETQYF.

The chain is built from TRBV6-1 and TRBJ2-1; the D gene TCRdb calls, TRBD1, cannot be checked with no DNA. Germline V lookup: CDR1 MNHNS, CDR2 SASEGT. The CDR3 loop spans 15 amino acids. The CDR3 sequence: CASNQGGQAVGEQFF.

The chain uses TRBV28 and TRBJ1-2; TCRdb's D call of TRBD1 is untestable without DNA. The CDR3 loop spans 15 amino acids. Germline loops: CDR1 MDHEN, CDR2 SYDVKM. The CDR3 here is CASSMTGRMGYGYTF.

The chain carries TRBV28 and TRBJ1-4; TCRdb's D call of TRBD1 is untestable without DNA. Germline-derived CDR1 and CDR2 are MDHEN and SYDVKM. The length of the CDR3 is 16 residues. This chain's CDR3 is CASSRTSTAGNEKLFF.

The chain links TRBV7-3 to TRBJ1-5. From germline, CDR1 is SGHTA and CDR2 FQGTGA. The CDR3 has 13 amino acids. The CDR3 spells CASSLDRNQPQHF.

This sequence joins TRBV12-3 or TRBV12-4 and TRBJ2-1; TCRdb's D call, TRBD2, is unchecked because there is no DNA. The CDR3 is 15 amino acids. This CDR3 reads CASSFPPGGQDEQFF.